This is a list of T cell receptor beta chains from one sample in a study of PD-L1 blockade in urothelial cancer. Clones were read by immunoSEQ multiplex PCR, and TCRdb kept only the in-frame ones, dropping some. The data contain 30,000 to 35,000 clones, approximately 87% of them seen just once; the ten biggest clones take up 15% to 17%. The sequencing here drew on PBMCs, taken around atezolizumab (anti-PD-L1) treatment. The receptors come from a man aged 55 to 70 with urothelial cancer. Each CDR3 is given with its conserved first and last residue. A D gene is named only where the DNA matches it firmly. Rows may omit the clone size; those that give it use once, few, many or a size class.

clone_size d_call j_call v_call cdr3_nt cdr3_aa
- TRBD1 TRBJ1-2 TRBV19 TGTGCCAGTAGTACCGGGACAGGGGGTAACTATGGCTACACCTTC CASSTGTGGNYGYTF
- - TRBJ2-1 TRBV10-2 TGCGCCAGCAGTGATCTAAGGGGATACTACAATGAGCAGTTCTTC CASSDLRGYYNEQFF
- TRBD2 TRBJ2-5 TRBV13 TGTGCCAGCAGCTTAAGACTAGCGGGCCAAGAGACCCAGTACTTC CASSLRLAGQETQYF
- - TRBJ1-1 TRBV7-3 TGTGCCAGCAGCTTAACGGAGGGAAGAGGCACTGAAGCTTTCTTT CASSLTEGRGTEAFF
few TRBD1 TRBJ2-7 TRBV11-3 TGTGCCAGCAGCTTAGTTGGGACAGCCTACGAGCAGTACTTC CASSLVGTAYEQYF
- TRBD2 TRBJ2-1 TRBV11-3 TGTGCCAGCAGCTATACTAGCGGGAGAGGTGAGCAGTTCTTC CASSYTSGRGEQFF
- TRBD1 TRBJ1-2 TRBV29-1 TGCAGCGTGGGACAGAAGAGCTATGGCTACACCTTC CSVGQKSYGYTF
- - TRBJ1-3 TRBV4-1 TGCGCCAGCACTCAGAAAACAGGTTCCGGAAACACCATATATTTT CASTQKTGSGNTIYF
- - TRBJ2-3 TRBV29-1 TGCAGCGGTTCGGTAGATAGCACAGATACGCAGTATTTT CSGSVDSTDTQYF
once TRBD2 TRBJ2-5 TRBV11-1 TGTGCCAGCAGCTTGGCTAGCGGGAGGAAGGTCCAAGAGACCCAGTACTTC CASSLASGRKVQETQYF
- - TRBJ1-2 TRBV21-1 TGTGCCAGCTGCTACAGGGGGCCCTATGGCTACACCTTC CASCYRGPYGYTF
once - TRBJ2-7 TRBV27 TGTGCCAGCAGCGCGGGGACGGTCTTGGAGCAGTACTTC CASSAGTVLEQYF
- - TRBJ2-6 TRBV5-1 TGCGCCAGCAGCCTTGAGAGCTCTGGGGCCAACGTCCTGACTTTC CASSLESSGANVLTF
- - TRBJ1-2 TRBV12-1 TGTGCCAGCAGCCGAGTGACAGGGGGTAACTATGGCTACACCTTC CASSRVTGGNYGYTF
- - TRBJ2-3 TRBV5-1 TGCGCCAGCAGTTTATCGACGGGGGAGTGGGGAGATACGCAGTATTTT CASSLSTGEWGDTQYF
once - TRBJ1-5 TRBV6-1 TGTGCCAGCAGTGAACCCCTTGGGCAGTTCCTGAATCAGCCCCAGCATTTT CASSEPLGQFLNQPQHF
- - TRBJ2-1 TRBV11-3 TGTGCCAGCAGCTTAGAGGGGGACATCTACAATGAGCAGTTCTTC CASSLEGDIYNEQFF
- TRBD2 TRBJ2-1 TRBV7-9 TGTGCCAGCAGCTTAGGGACTAGCGGGAGTTATTCGGAGTTCTTC CASSLGTSGSYSEFF
- TRBD2 TRBJ2-5 TRBV6-5 TGTGCCAGCAGTTACTTCGAGGTAGCGGGAGGCGAGACCCAGTACTTC CASSYFEVAGGETQYF
- TRBD1 TRBJ1-3 TRBV6-6 TGTGCCAGCAGTTACTTGCCGGGACAGGGGGACACCATATATTTT CASSYLPGQGDTIYF
- TRBD2 TRBJ2-7 TRBV9 TGTGCCAGCAGCCCACTAGCGGCAGCCTACGAGCAGTACTTC CASSPLAAAYEQYF
- - TRBJ1-4 TRBV5-1 TGCGCCAGCAGCCGGGCCCCCGGGGATACTGAAAAACTGTTTTTT CASSRAPGDTEKLFF
- TRBD1 TRBJ1-5 TRBV30 TGTGCCTGGAGTATCTATGGGACAGGGGGCGGGAGGAGCAATCAGCCCCAGCATTTT CAWSIYGTGGGRSNQPQHF
- TRBD2 TRBJ2-1 TRBV30 TGTGCCTGGAGTGTAGCAGCGGGAGGATCTAAAGATGAGCAGTTCTTC CAWSVAAGGSKDEQFF
- - TRBJ2-7 TRBV30 TGTGCCTGGAGTGTTGGGGGGGCTACCTACGAGCAGTACTTC CAWSVGGATYEQYF
- TRBD2 TRBJ2-3 TRBV2 TGTGCCAGCAGAGCCGGGACTAGCGCAGATACGCAGTATTTT CASRAGTSADTQYF
- TRBD2 TRBJ2-1 TRBV25-1 TGTGCCAGCAGTGAATTTTTAGCGGGAGAGGGAGGTGAGCAGTTCTTC CASSEFLAGEGGEQFF
- TRBD2 TRBJ2-1 TRBV5-5 TGTGCCAGCAGCTTACGTGGACGTCAGGGGACTAGCGGGATGAATGAGCAGTTCTTC CASSLRGRQGTSGMNEQFF
- TRBD2 TRBJ2-3 TRBV7-3 TGTGCCAGCAGCTTAGGGACTAGCGGGAGTTGGACGGATACGCAGTATTTT CASSLGTSGSWTDTQYF
- TRBD2 TRBJ2-1 TRBV6-5 TGTGCCAGCAGTTACGGACTAGCGGGGGGGGATGAGCAGTTCTTC CASSYGLAGGDEQFF
- TRBD2 TRBJ2-3 TRBV4-3 TGCGCCAGCAGCCAAGCGGGAGGGGGCACAGATACGCAGTATTTT CASSQAGGGTDTQYF
once TRBD2 TRBJ2-3 TRBV18 TGTGCCAGCTCGATTAGCGGGAGGGGAAGCACAGATACGCAGTATTTT CASSISGRGSTDTQYF
- TRBD1 TRBJ2-2 TRBV4-2 TGTGCCAGCAGTCTCCCGGGACAGGGATGGGGGGAGCTGTTTTTT CASSLPGQGWGELFF
- TRBD1 TRBJ2-2 TRBV4-2 TGTGTCAGCAGCCAGGACGGGGACAGGGGAAGCACCGGGGAGCTGTTTTTT CVSSQDGDRGSTGELFF
- TRBD2 TRBJ2-3 TRBV7-2 TGTGCCAGCAGCTTCACTTCTAGCGGATATAGTCCTAGCACAGATACGCAGTATTTT CASSFTSSGYSPSTDTQYF
once - TRBJ1-4 TRBV19 TGTGCCAGTAATTATCTAGAGGGCAGTCTTCATGAAAAACTGTTTTTT CASNYLEGSLHEKLFF
- - TRBJ2-7 TRBV21-1 TGTGCCAGCAGCGCTGGACAGGGGGCCCACGAGCAGTACTTC CASSAGQGAHEQYF
- TRBD2 TRBJ2-1 TRBV19 TGTGCCAGTAGTAATATAGCGGGAGGAGGTGAGCAGTTCTTC CASSNIAGGGEQFF
medium-sized TRBD1 TRBJ1-5 TRBV2 TGTGCCAGCAACGAAGGACAGGGGTGGAATCAGCCCCAGCATTTT CASNEGQGWNQPQHF